This T cell receptor (beta chain) was profiled in a study of shared T cell receptors in the human thymus. Measured with immunoSEQ multiplex PCR; TCRdb has only the in-frame clones, and not every one. The sample comprises roughly 710,000 clones, approximately 83% of which are singletons, and around 0.0094% rests with the top ten. The CDR3 is 17 amino acids. The V and J ends lost 5 bases and 8 bases, in that order; junction bases with no gene match: 13. Germline-derived CDR1 and CDR2 are SGHAT and FQNNGV. This clone was observed a few times. The same sample was also studied in work on human thymus T cells.

The TCR originated in a girl under three years old with a congenital heart defect. The V call is TRBV11-2, the J call TRBJ1-6; the match to TRBD1 covers 9 bases. Input material: thymocytes. The CDR3 protein is CASSPPPYRTGDSPLHF. The CDR3 DNA is TGTGCCAGCAGCCCACCCCCGTATCGGACAGGGGATTCACCCCTCCACTTT. The full variable domain, with the rest looked up from reference TRBV11-2 and TRBJ1-6, is EAGVAQSPRYKIIEKRQSVAFWCNPISGHATLYWYQQILGQGPKLLIQFQNNGVVDDSQLPKDRFSAERLKGVDSTLKIQPAKLEDSAVYLCASSPPPYRTGDSPLHFGNGTRLTVT.